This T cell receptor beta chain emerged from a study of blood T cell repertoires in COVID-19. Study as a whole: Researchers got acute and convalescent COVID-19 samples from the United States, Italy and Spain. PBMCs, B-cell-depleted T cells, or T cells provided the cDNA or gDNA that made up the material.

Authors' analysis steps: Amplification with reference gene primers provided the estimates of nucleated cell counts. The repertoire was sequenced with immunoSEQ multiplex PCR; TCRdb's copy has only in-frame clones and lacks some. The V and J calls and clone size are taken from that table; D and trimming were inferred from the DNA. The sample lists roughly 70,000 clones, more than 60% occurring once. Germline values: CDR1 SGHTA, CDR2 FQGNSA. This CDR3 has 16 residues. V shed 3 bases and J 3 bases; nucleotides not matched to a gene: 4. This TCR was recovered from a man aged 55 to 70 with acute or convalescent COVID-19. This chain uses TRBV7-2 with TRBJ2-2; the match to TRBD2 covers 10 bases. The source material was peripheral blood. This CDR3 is CASSFSGGPDTGELFF. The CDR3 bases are TGTGCCAGCAGCTTTAGCGGGGGGCCGGACACCGGGGAGCTGTTTTTT.